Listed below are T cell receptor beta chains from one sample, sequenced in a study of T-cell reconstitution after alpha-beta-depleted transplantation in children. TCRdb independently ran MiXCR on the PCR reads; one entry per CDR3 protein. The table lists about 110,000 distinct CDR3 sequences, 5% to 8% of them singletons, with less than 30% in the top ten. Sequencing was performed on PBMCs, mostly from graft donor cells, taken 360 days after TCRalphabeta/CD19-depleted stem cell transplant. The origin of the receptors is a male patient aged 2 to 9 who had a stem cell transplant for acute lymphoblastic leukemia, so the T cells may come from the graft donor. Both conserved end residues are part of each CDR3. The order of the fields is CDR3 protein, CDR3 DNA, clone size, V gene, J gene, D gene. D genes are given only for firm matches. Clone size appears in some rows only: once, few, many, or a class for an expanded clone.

CSARPGTRTGELFF	TGCAGTGCTCGTCCCGGGACTAGGACCGGGGAGCTGTTTTTT	few	TRBV20-1	TRBJ2-2	TRBD2
CASTSLTRTGELFF	TGTGCCAGCACCTCGTTGACCCGCACCGGGGAGCTGTTTTTT	many	TRBV7-9	TRBJ2-2	NA
CASSQDGAGWGKETQYF	TGTGCCAGCAGCCAAGACGGCGCAGGGTGGGGGAAAGAGACCCAGTACTTC	many	TRBV3-1	TRBJ2-5	NA
CSARVSGNTIYF	TGCAGTGCTCGAGTTTCTGGAAACACCATATATTTT	few	TRBV20-1	TRBJ1-3	NA
CASSQELWGVFAGYTF	TGCGCCAGCAGCCAAGAATTGTGGGGCGTCTTTGCCGGCTACACCTTC	NA	TRBV4-3	TRBJ1-2	NA
CASSLGPPPRLDTQYF	TGCGCCAGCAGCTTGGGCCCCCCTCCTAGGCTAGATACGCAGTATTTT	NA	TRBV5-1	TRBJ2-3	NA
CSVEGWGGYTF	TGCAGCGTTGAGGGTTGGGGCGGCTACACCTTC	many	TRBV29-1	TRBJ1-2	NA
CASSEWDRSYEQYF	TGTGCCAGCAGTGAATGGGACAGATCCTACGAGCAGTACTTC	NA	TRBV6-1	TRBJ2-7	TRBD1
CASSQNIGDEQFF	TGTGCCAGCAGCCAAAACATCGGGGATGAGCAGTTCTTC	many	TRBV4-2	TRBJ2-1	NA
CASPHPPRKDTDTQYF	TGTGCCAGCCCACACCCCCCCAGGAAGGACACAGATACGCAGTATTTT	NA	TRBV21-1	TRBJ2-3	NA
CSVEDRGDEQYF	TGCAGCGTTGAGGACAGGGGTGATGAGCAGTACTTC	few	TRBV29-1	TRBJ2-7	TRBD1
CASSLKRDRVTDTQYF	TGTGCCAGCAGCTTGAAAAGGGACAGGGTCACAGATACGCAGTATTTT	many	TRBV5-6	TRBJ2-3	TRBD1
CASWARGEKLFF	TGTGCCAGCTGGGCCCGTGGAGAAAAACTGTTTTTT	NA	TRBV6-6	TRBJ1-4	NA
CASSVEWRRGMNTEAFF	TGTGCCAGCAGCGTAGAGTGGCGGAGGGGGATGAACACTGAAGCTTTCTTT	many	TRBV11-2	TRBJ1-1	NA
CAWTKTRGQHQETQYF	TGTGCCTGGACCAAAACCCGGGGACAGCACCAAGAGACCCAGTACTTC	NA	TRBV30	TRBJ2-5	TRBD1
CATSDSPAGNEQFF	TGTGCCACCAGTGATTCCCCCGCGGGAAATGAGCAGTTCTTC	many	TRBV24-1	TRBJ2-1	NA
CASSGRGDSQYF	TGTGCCAGTAGCGGGCGAGGGGATTCGCAGTATTTT	NA	TRBV19	TRBJ2-3	NA
CASSFKGLETQYF	TGTGCCAGCAGCTTCAAAGGGCTCGAGACCCAGTACTTC	many	TRBV5-6	TRBJ2-5	NA
CASSLRGRADEQFF	TGTGCCAGCAGCTTAAGGGGGAGGGCCGATGAGCAGTTCTTC	NA	TRBV11-2	TRBJ2-1	NA
CASSTRDTIYF	TGTGCCAGCTCAACAAGGGACACCATATATTTT	many	TRBV18	TRBJ1-3	NA
CASSPTYNEQFF	TGTGCCAGCAGCCCGACCTACAATGAGCAGTTCTTC	many	TRBV14	TRBJ2-1	NA
CASSSQGIRNQPQHF	TGTGCCAGCAGCTCCCAGGGGATACGCAATCAGCCCCAGCATTTT	many	TRBV7-8	TRBJ1-5	NA
CSARDGEAGGDEQYF	TGCAGTGCTAGAGATGGTGAGGCAGGGGGCGACGAGCAGTACTTC	many	TRBV20-1	TRBJ2-7	TRBD1
CASSQGGRSAGELFF	TGTGCCAGCAGCCAAGGGGGGAGGAGCGCCGGGGAGCTGTTTTTT	many	TRBV4-2	TRBJ2-2	NA